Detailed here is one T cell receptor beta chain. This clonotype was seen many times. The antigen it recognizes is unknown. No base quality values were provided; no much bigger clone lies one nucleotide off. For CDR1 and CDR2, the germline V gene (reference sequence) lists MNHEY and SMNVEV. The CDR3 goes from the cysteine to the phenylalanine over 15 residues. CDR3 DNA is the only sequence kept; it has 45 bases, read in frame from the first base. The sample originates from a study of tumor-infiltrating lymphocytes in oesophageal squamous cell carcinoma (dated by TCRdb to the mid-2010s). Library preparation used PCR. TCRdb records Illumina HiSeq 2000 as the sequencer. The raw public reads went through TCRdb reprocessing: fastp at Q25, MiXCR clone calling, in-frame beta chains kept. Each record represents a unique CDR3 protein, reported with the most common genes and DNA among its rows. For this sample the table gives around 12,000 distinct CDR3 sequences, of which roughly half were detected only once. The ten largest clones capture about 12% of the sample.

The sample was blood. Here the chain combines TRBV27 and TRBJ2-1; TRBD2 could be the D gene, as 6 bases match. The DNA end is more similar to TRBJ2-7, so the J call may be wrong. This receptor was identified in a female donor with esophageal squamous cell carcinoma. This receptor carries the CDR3 CASSSVRDHSYEQYF. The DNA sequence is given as TGTGCCAGCAGTTCCGTGCGGGACCACTCCTACGAGCAGTACTTC.